Below are 19 T cell receptor beta chains sequenced from a single sample in a study of T-cell reconstitution after alpha-beta-depleted transplantation in children. It was with unique molecular identifiers that the TCRbeta library was prepared. MiXCR, run by TCRdb on the PCR reads, gives a single entry per CDR3 protein. The sample shows around 450,000 distinct CDR3 sequences, 15% to 20% of them seen only once. Source: PBMCs, mostly from graft donor cells, taken 360 days after TCRalphabeta/CD19-depleted stem cell transplant. The receptors here all came from a boy in the first two years of life who had a stem cell transplant for Wiskott-Aldrich syndrome, so the T cells may come from the graft donor.

The chain combines TRBV11-2 with TRBJ1-1, with D perhaps TRBD1 (6 bases). Germline V gene lookup returns CDR1 SGHAT and CDR2 FQNNGV. The CDR3 totals 16 residues. Trimming removed 5 bases from V and 4 bases from J, with 20 bases in between. Written as DNA, the CDR3 is TGTGCCAGCAGCCCAAAAAACAGGGTTCAGGGCACTGAAGCTTTCTTT. Protein sequence: CASSPKNRVQGTEAFF.

The V and J genes are TRBV27 and TRBJ2-7; D remains unclear. The germline V gene encodes CDR1 MNHEY and CDR2 SMNVEV (reference sequence). V lost 5 bases and J lost 7, with 18 bases in between. CDR3 size: 14 residues. CDR3 nucleotide sequence: TGTGCCAGCAGTACGAGCCTCGGCGCTCGAGAGCAGTACTTC. This encodes CASSTSLGAREQYF.

The chain carries TRBV11-1 and TRBJ2-7, with a tentative D call TRBD2 (6 bases). The CDR3 contains 14 residues. In germline, CDR1 is SGHAT, CDR2 FQDESV (reference sequence). The V end was cut by 0 bases, the J end by 3 bases, with 9 bases between. This CDR3 reads CASSLAPGGYEQYF. The CDR3 coding sequence is TGTGCCAGCAGCTTAGCTCCCGGGGGCTACGAGCAGTACTTC.

This clonotype was recorded many times. This rearrangement joins TRBV28 to TRBJ2-3; 9 positions match TRBD2. The CDR3 has 18 amino acids. Germline CDR1 reads MDHEN; CDR2 reads SYDVKM. Trimming cost V 3 bases and J 6 bases; bases outside gene matches: 16. The CDR3 nucleotides are TGTGCCAGCAGTTTGTGGGCTAGGCGGGGGGGGCCACGGGATACGCAGTATTTT. This sequence encodes CASSLWARRGGPRDTQYF.

In this sample, this clonotype turned up a few times. The genes are TRBV4-1 and TRBJ2-1; 7 bases fit TRBD2. This CDR3 is 12 amino acids long. Per germline, CDR1 MGHRA and CDR2 YSYEKL. J was trimmed by 7 bases and V by 8 bases; bases with no gene match: 5. For the CDR3, the DNA is TGCGCCAGCGTGGGGGGGGGTAATGAGCAGTTCTTC. It codes for CASVGGGNEQFF.

This chain joins TRBV6-5 and TRBJ2-7; 8 bases align to TRBD1. Looked up from germline, CDR1 is MNHEY and CDR2 is SVGAGI. This CDR3 has 14 residues. Germline trimming cut 4 bases from V and 5 bases from J; bases unmatched to any gene: 7. CDR3 amino acids: CASSLSLRGHEQYF. The CDR3 bases are TGTGCCAGCAGTTTAAGTCTCAGGGGGCACGAGCAGTACTTC.

This clonotype was seen more than once but under ten times. V gene TRBV10-3 combines with J gene TRBJ2-7, with D possibly TRBD2 on 6 matching bases. Trimming stripped 8 bases from V and 2 bases from J, with 16 bases between. Germline values: CDR1 ENHRY, CDR2 SYGVKD. The CDR3 sequence is 14 residues long. CDR3 in DNA: TGTGCCATCCGCTATGGGAGGTCAACCTACGAGCAGTACTTC. Residues: CAIRYGRSTYEQYF.

This clonotype has more than one count but fewer than ten. The chain combines TRBV3-1 with TRBJ2-1, with a possible D match to TRBD2 (7 bases). Germline V gene lookup returns CDR1 LGHDT and CDR2 YNNKEL (reference sequence). This CDR3 spans 17 amino acids. The ends were cut back, 2 bases at V and 2 bases at J, with 16 bases in the middle. This chain's CDR3 is CASSQPLGRGPYNEQFF. CDR3 DNA sequence: TGTGCCAGCAGCCAACCCCTCGGGCGGGGGCCCTACAATGAGCAGTTCTTC.

This clonotype appeared a few times. The chain joins TRBV5-1 to TRBJ2-7; TRBD2 aligns across 11 bases. The CDR3 runs 18 residues. The junction had 10 bases not matched to a gene; V was cut back by 1 base and J by 1 base. Germline V gene sequence: CDR1 SGHRS, CDR2 YFSETQ. The CDR3 DNA is TGCGCCAGCAGCTTGTTCGGGACTAGCGGTGCATATTCCTACGAGCAGTACTTC. Its protein product is CASSLFGTSGAYSYEQYF. The variable domain in full, with the rest retrieved from reference TRBV5-1 and TRBJ2-7, is KAGVTQTPRYLIKTRGQQVTLSCSPISGHRSVSWYQQTPGQGLQFLFEYFSETQRNKGNFPGRFSGRQFSNSRSEMNVSTLELGDSALYLCASSLFGTSGAYSYEQYFGPGTRLTVT.

This clonotype occurred a few times. This chain links TRBV12-3 or TRBV12-4 with TRBJ2-1, with 8 positions matching TRBD2. This CDR3 has 14 amino acids. Germline trimming cut 6 bases from V and 4 bases from J; bases unmatched to any gene: 5. CDR3 DNA: TGTGCCAGCAGCGGGATAGCGGGGTACAATGAGCAGTTCTTC. Translated, it gives CASSGIAGYNEQFF.

The genes are TRBV5-1 and TRBJ2-5; the match to TRBD2 covers 8 bases. Looked up from germline, CDR1 is SGHRS and CDR2 is YFSETQ. The CDR3 spans 15 residues. Trimming cost V 0 bases and J 12 bases; bases outside gene matches: 13. CDR3 region: CASSLVWRGAPVKYF. The CDR3 DNA follows: TGCGCCAGCAGCTTGGTGTGGCGGGGGGCTCCGGTTAAGTACTTC. The full variable domain, completed using reference TRBV5-1 and TRBJ2-5, is KAGVTQTPRYLIKTRGQQVTLSCSPISGHRSVSWYQQTPGQGLQFLFEYFSETQRNKGNFPGRFSGRQFSNSRSEMNVSTLELGDSALYLCASSLVWRGAPVKYFGPGTRLLVL.

Only a few counts were recorded for this clonotype. The V gene is TRBV7-9, the J gene TRBJ1-1; possibly TRBD1 for D (5 bases). Germline assignment: CDR1 SEHNR and CDR2 FQNEAQ (reference sequence). Deletions cut 5 bases from V and 1 base from J, with 14 bases between. The CDR3 runs to 15 residues. CDR3 DNA sequence: TGTGCCAGCAGCCGCAGGGACTTAGGGAACACTGAAGCTTTCTTT. Amino acids: CASSRRDLGNTEAFF.

The gene calls are TRBV5-1 and TRBJ2-7; 7 bases are a match to TRBD1. The V gene end was trimmed by 1 base and the J gene end by 3 bases; junction bases not matched to a gene: 10. This CDR3 is 16 amino acids long. Looked up from germline, CDR1 is SGHRS and CDR2 is YFSETQ. The CDR3 DNA follows: TGCGCCAGCAGCTTGACTCGAGGGGGCTACGGCTACGAGCAGTACTTC. This encodes CASSLTRGGYGYEQYF.

This clonotype occurred a few times. J is TRBJ2-7 and V is TRBV7-8; 7 bases are shared with TRBD2. The germline V gene encodes CDR1 SGHVS and CDR2 FQNEAQ. CDR3 size: 17 residues. J lost 2 bases, V lost 2 bases, and 12 bases had no gene match. The CDR3 coding sequence is TGTGCCAGCAGCTTAACGATCGGGGGGAAAAACACCTACGAGCAGTACTTC. Encoded protein: CASSLTIGGKNTYEQYF.

On this clonotype: One end of the junction does not line up with germline, which may come from a read error. The gene calls are TRBV7-9 and TRBJ2-1; the match to TRBD1 covers 8 bases. The CDR3 has 17 amino acids. Germline V gene data show CDR1 as SEHNR and CDR2 as FQNEAQ (reference sequence). The CDR3 nucleotides read TGTGCCAGCAGCTTAGCCGGGACAGGCCTTAACTACACTGAGCAGTTCTTC. This codes for CASSLAGTGLNYTEQFF. The full variable domain, with the rest looked up from reference TRBV7-9 and TRBJ2-1, is DTGVSQNPRHKITKRGQNVTFRCDPISEHNRLYWYRQTLGQGPEFLTYFQNEAQLEKSRLLSDRFSAERPKGSFSTLEIQRTEQGDSAMYLCASSLAGTGLNYTEQFFGPGTRLTVL.

This clonotype was counted only a few times. The chain uses TRBV7-3 and TRBJ2-1, with 8 bases that match TRBD2. The CDR3 consists of 22 residues. The J segment lost 0 bases and the V segment lost 1 base, leaving 20 bases of the junction unmatched. Germline CDR1 is SGHTA and CDR2 is FQGTGA. The CDR3 here is CASSLRGGWGGRPPGSYNEQFF. The CDR3 DNA reads as TGTGCCAGCAGCTTAAGGGGGGGTTGGGGCGGGAGGCCCCCTGGCTCCTACAATGAGCAGTTCTTC.

The chain employs TRBV12-3 or TRBV12-4 and TRBJ2-4; D gene uncertain. The CDR3 is 15 amino acids. Between the trimmed V and J ends, which lost 4 bases and 0 bases, there was a span of 10 bases. CDR3 protein: CASSSSRLAKNIQYF. In nucleotides, the CDR3 is TGTGCCAGCAGTTCGTCGAGGTTAGCCAAAAACATTCAGTACTTC.

The chain recombines TRBV30 with TRBJ2-3; TRBD2 agrees at 8 bases. The length of the CDR3 is 17 residues. Germline V gives CDR1 GTSNPN, CDR2 SVGIG (reference sequence). The V and J ends lost 3 bases and 0 bases, in that order; junction bases with no gene match: 11. In DNA, the CDR3 is TGTGCCTGGAGCGTAGGGAGGTCTAGCGGGAGCACAGATACGCAGTATTTT. Translating it yields CAWSVGRSSGSTDTQYF.

The chain carries TRBV9 and TRBJ2-1; tentatively, D is TRBD1 (5 bases). The CDR3 covers 16 residues. In germline, CDR1 is SGDLS, CDR2 YYNGEE. Trimming left V 4 bases short and J 8 bases short, with 22 bases between. CDR3 region: CASSHRGGLGVHEQFF. CDR3 coding DNA: TGTGCCAGCAGCCATAGGGGCGGTCTAGGCGTCCATGAGCAGTTCTTC.